This T cell receptor beta chain was identified during a study of identical twins. Notes on the study in general: Researchers reported excess low generation probability among twin-shared out-of-frame alpha sequences. Invariant T cells like MAIT and iNKT could partly confound the zero-insertion analyses. It was cross-sectional statistical analysis, not following the same donors, that the conclusions relied on.

Using its own MiXCR run on the 5' RACE reads, TCRdb lists one record per CDR3 protein. The data show approximately 500,000 distinct CDR3 sequences, with about 16% seen just once and 0.35% to 0.45% held by the top ten. Details on this clonotype: As yet, its antigen is unknown.

The V end lost 3 bases, the J end lost 1 base, and 13 bases lay between the germline ends. This CDR3 spans 16 amino acids. Germline CDR1 SEHNR, CDR2 FQNEAQ (reference sequence). The same data also went into a second study, on yellow fever vaccine responses in identical twins.

This sequence joins TRBV7-9 and TRBJ2-1; D may correspond to TRBD1 or TRBD2 (5 bases each). This sequence originates from a woman between 18 and 29 years old in good health. The sequencing input was CD4+ T cells sorted from blood. DNA for the CDR3: TGTGCCAGCAGCTTCGTTCTAGGGGAGTCCTACAATGAGCAGTTCTTC. Encoded protein: CASSFVLGESYNEQFF.